This T cell receptor (beta chain) was sequenced during a study of cytomegalovirus exposure and HLA in healthy donors. Concerning this clone: Its antigen remains unidentified.

TCRdb's table, derived via immunoSEQ multiplex PCR, lists solely in-frame clones and lacks some. The sample consists of 120,000 to 150,000 clones, approximately 88% of them appearing once. Study-level findings and limits: Cytomegalovirus status was reportedly diagnosed by the classifier with high sensitivity and specificity. The TCR clusters that emerged in the first cohort tended, a later analysis found, to co-occur in the 95 to 150 validation repertoires.

The V segment lost 4 bases and the J segment 3 bases; nucleotides outside the gene matches: 6. The CDR3 totals 15 residues. In germline, CDR1 is SGHDT, CDR2 YYEEEE. The source of this sequence is a young man in good health and CMV-seropositive. The material sequenced was PBMCs. The chain is built from TRBV5-6 and TRBJ2-7, with TRBD2 matching over 11 bases. The chain's CDR3 is CASSPGLAGRYEQYF. CDR3 DNA: TGTGCCAGCAGCCCTGGACTAGCGGGCCGCTACGAGCAGTACTTC.